The entry below describes one TCR beta chain. Antigen: not known. Only in-frame clones appear in the TCRdb table, and some are missing; sequencing was by immunoSEQ multiplex PCR. The sample shows roughly 300,000 clones, about nine tenths of them seen only once. V was shortened by 5 bases and J by 0 bases, with 17 bases between the two germline ends. Germline loops: CDR1 ENHRY, CDR2 SYGVKD. The CDR3 has 17 residues. This record belongs to a study of shared clonotypes between healthy human individuals. Overall study findings and caveats: The study drew on few donors, limiting represented genetic and exposure-history diversity. All-four-donor shared clonotypes had higher generation probabilities than non-shared clonotypes did. Generally, naive subsets came out with larger estimated richness than memory subsets.

V usage is TRBV10-3 and J usage is TRBJ1-3; weak D call: TRBD1 (5 bases). Material for sequencing was memory CD8+ T cells sorted from blood. Noted subset: CD45RO+ cells pooled with CCR7-negative TemRA cells. This TCR was sampled from a young man in good health. This CDR3 reads CAISTGTPSISGNTIYF. In DNA, the CDR3 is TGTGCCATCAGTACCGGGACCCCGAGCATCTCTGGAAACACCATATATTTT.